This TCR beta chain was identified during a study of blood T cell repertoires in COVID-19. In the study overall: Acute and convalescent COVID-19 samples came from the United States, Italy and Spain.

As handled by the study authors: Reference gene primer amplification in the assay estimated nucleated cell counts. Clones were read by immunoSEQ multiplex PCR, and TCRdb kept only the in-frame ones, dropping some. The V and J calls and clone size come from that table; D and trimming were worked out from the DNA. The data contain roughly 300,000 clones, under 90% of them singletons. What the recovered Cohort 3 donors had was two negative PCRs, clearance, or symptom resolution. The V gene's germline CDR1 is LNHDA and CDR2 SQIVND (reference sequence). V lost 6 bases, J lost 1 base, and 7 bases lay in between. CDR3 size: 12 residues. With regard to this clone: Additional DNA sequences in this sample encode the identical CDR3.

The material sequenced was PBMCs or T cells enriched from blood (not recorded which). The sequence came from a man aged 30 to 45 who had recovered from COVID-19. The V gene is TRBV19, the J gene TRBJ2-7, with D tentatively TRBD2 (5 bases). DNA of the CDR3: TGTGCCAGTAGCCGGGGTTCCTACGAGCAGTACTTC. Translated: CASSRGSYEQYF.